This is a list of T cell receptor beta chains from one sample in a study of shared clonotypes between healthy human individuals. Repertoires were generated with immunoSEQ multiplex PCR, while TCRdb's copy carries only in-frame clones and drops some. The sample holds roughly 2.6 million clones; around 94% are singletons and the top ten take under 0.15%. The sample was naive CD4+ T cells sorted from blood. The receptor set was obtained from a man younger than 35 in good health. Both conserved end residues are part of each CDR3. D genes are given only for firm matches. The size field is filled for only some rows; it gives once, few, many or a size class.

CDR3 length: 16
clone size: NA
V gene: TRBV27
D gene: TRBD1
J gene: TRBJ1-1
CDR3 DNA: TGTGCCAGCAGACAACACGACAGGGGCCGGGGCACTGAAGCTTTCTTT
CDR3 protein: CASRQHDRGRGTEAFF

CDR3 length: 13
clone size: NA
V gene: TRBV12-5
D gene: NA
J gene: TRBJ1-5
CDR3 DNA: TGTGCTAGCCAGAAGAATAGCAATCAGCCCCAGCATTTT
CDR3 protein: CASQKNSNQPQHF

CDR3 length: 15
clone size: NA
V gene: TRBV7-3
D gene: NA
J gene: TRBJ2-6
CDR3 DNA: TGTGCCAGCAGCCCCGGAAACTCTGGGGCCAACGTCCTGACTTTC
CDR3 protein: CASSPGNSGANVLTF

CDR3 length: 15
clone size: NA
V gene: TRBV5-5
D gene: NA
J gene: TRBJ2-7
CDR3 DNA: TGTGCCAGCAGCCCCCGGGACATCTCTCCCTACGAGCAGTACTTC
CDR3 protein: CASSPRDISPYEQYF

CDR3 length: 16
clone size: NA
V gene: TRBV5-1
D gene: TRBD1
J gene: TRBJ2-1
CDR3 DNA: TGCGCCAGCAGTAACTGGGACAGGGGGCTAGTAGCTGAGCAGTTCTTC
CDR3 protein: CASSNWDRGLVAEQFF

CDR3 length: 19
clone size: NA
V gene: TRBV21-1
D gene: NA
J gene: TRBJ2-3
CDR3 DNA: TGTGCCAGCAGCAAAAGGGAACTAGCGGGGGGCACTAGCACAGATACGCAGTATTTT
CDR3 protein: CASSKRELAGGTSTDTQYF

CDR3 length: 14
clone size: NA
V gene: TRBV19
D gene: NA
J gene: TRBJ1-4
CDR3 DNA: TGTGCCAGTAGTAAAAACAGGGAATCCGGAAAACTGTTTTTT
CDR3 protein: CASSKNRESGKLFF

CDR3 length: 13
clone size: NA
V gene: TRBV6-6
D gene: NA
J gene: TRBJ1-5
CDR3 DNA: TGTGCCATCTTAGGGGTTCCCAATCAGCCCCAGCATTTT
CDR3 protein: CAILGVPNQPQHF

CDR3 length: 15
clone size: NA
V gene: TRBV11-2
D gene: NA
J gene: TRBJ2-2
CDR3 DNA: TGTGCCAGCAGCTTTGGGACGGTTAACACCGGGGAGCTGTTTTTT
CDR3 protein: CASSFGTVNTGELFF

CDR3 length: 13
clone size: NA
V gene: TRBV5-1
D gene: NA
J gene: TRBJ2-1
CDR3 DNA: TGCGCCAGCAGCTTGGGCAAATCTGCGGAGCAGTTCTTC
CDR3 protein: CASSLGKSAEQFF

CDR3 length: 16
clone size: NA
V gene: TRBV6-5
D gene: TRBD2
J gene: TRBJ2-3
CDR3 DNA: TGTGCCAGCAGTTACTCGGGCGGGAGCAGCACAGATACGCAGTATTTT
CDR3 protein: CASSYSGGSSTDTQYF

CDR3 length: 12
clone size: NA
V gene: TRBV25-1
D gene: NA
J gene: TRBJ1-4
CDR3 DNA: TGTGCCAGCACCTCCGGGGGAGAAAAACTGTTTTTT
CDR3 protein: CASTSGGEKLFF

CDR3 length: 16
clone size: NA
V gene: TRBV5-1
D gene: TRBD2
J gene: TRBJ2-1
CDR3 DNA: TGCGCCAGCAGCCCCCCGGGTGCTAGCGGGACCCATGAGCAGTTCTTC
CDR3 protein: CASSPPGASGTHEQFF

CDR3 length: 18
clone size: NA
V gene: TRBV7-5
D gene: NA
J gene: TRBJ1-5
CDR3 DNA: TGTGCCAGAAGCTTAGCGGGGGGGGGCCCCTGGAGCAATCAGCCCCAGCATTTT
CDR3 protein: CARSLAGGGPWSNQPQHF

CDR3 length: 17
clone size: NA
V gene: TRBV18
D gene: NA
J gene: TRBJ2-1
CDR3 DNA: TGTGCCAGCTCACCATTTACGTCTGGGGCCCCGGGCAATGAGCAGTTCTTC
CDR3 protein: CASSPFTSGAPGNEQFF

CDR3 length: 15
clone size: NA
V gene: TRBV6-7
D gene: NA
J gene: TRBJ2-1
CDR3 DNA: TGTGCCAGCAGACCCAAACGGGGGTACTACAATGAGCAGTTCTTC
CDR3 protein: CASRPKRGYYNEQFF

CDR3 length: 14
clone size: NA
V gene: TRBV6-6
D gene: NA
J gene: TRBJ1-2
CDR3 DNA: TGTGCCAGCGTTGCGGGGTGGCCTAACTATGGCTACACCTTC
CDR3 protein: CASVAGWPNYGYTF

CDR3 length: 15
clone size: NA
V gene: TRBV7-9
D gene: TRBD2
J gene: TRBJ2-3
CDR3 DNA: TGTGCCAGCAGCCGAACTAGCGGGGGAACAGATACGCAGTATTTT
CDR3 protein: CASSRTSGGTDTQYF

CDR3 length: 15
clone size: NA
V gene: TRBV6-6
D gene: NA
J gene: TRBJ1-1
CDR3 DNA: TGTGCCAGCAGTTACAGGGCCCAGGGTGGCACTGAAGCTTTCTTT
CDR3 protein: CASSYRAQGGTEAFF

CDR3 length: 12
clone size: NA
V gene: TRBV27
D gene: NA
J gene: TRBJ2-7
CDR3 DNA: TGTGCCTCGAGGCGGGGCAACTACGAGCAGTACTTC
CDR3 protein: CASRRGNYEQYF

CDR3 length: 15
clone size: NA
V gene: TRBV6-5
D gene: TRBD2
J gene: TRBJ2-3
CDR3 DNA: TGTGCCAGCACCGGTCGACTAGCGGGGACAGATACGCAGTATTTT
CDR3 protein: CASTGRLAGTDTQYF

CDR3 length: 13
clone size: NA
V gene: TRBV7-2
D gene: NA
J gene: TRBJ1-1
CDR3 DNA: TGTGCCAGCAGCTTCAGGGTTCAAACTGAAGCTTTCTTT
CDR3 protein: CASSFRVQTEAFF

CDR3 length: 14
clone size: NA
V gene: TRBV5-6
D gene: NA
J gene: TRBJ1-1
CDR3 DNA: TGTGCCAGCAGCTTGGGTCGAAGGAACACTGAAGCTTTCTTT
CDR3 protein: CASSLGRRNTEAFF

CDR3 length: 13
clone size: few
V gene: TRBV7-9
D gene: NA
J gene: TRBJ2-7
CDR3 DNA: TGTGCCAGCAGCTTCGACCCCCTCTACGAGCAGTACTTC
CDR3 protein: CASSFDPLYEQYF

CDR3 length: 12
clone size: NA
V gene: TRBV2
D gene: NA
J gene: TRBJ1-5
CDR3 DNA: TGTGCCAGCAGTGAAATTAATCAGCCCCAGCATTTT
CDR3 protein: CASSEINQPQHF

CDR3 length: 13
clone size: NA
V gene: TRBV7-9
D gene: NA
J gene: TRBJ1-1
CDR3 DNA: TGTGCCAGCAGCTTAAGTGGTGACACTGAAGCTTTCTTT
CDR3 protein: CASSLSGDTEAFF

CDR3 length: 8
clone size: NA
V gene: TRBV20-1
D gene: NA
J gene: TRBJ2-1
CDR3 DNA: TGCAGTGTCAATGAGCAGTTCTTC
CDR3 protein: CSVNEQFF

CDR3 length: 15
clone size: NA
V gene: TRBV7-9
D gene: NA
J gene: TRBJ1-1
CDR3 DNA: TGTGCCAGCAGCCGCCTTTTACCGATGAACACTGAAGCTTTCTTT
CDR3 protein: CASSRLLPMNTEAFF

CDR3 length: 15
clone size: NA
V gene: TRBV11-2
D gene: NA
J gene: TRBJ2-7
CDR3 DNA: TGTGCCAGCAGCACCCAGGCCGGTGCGCCCTACGAGCAGTACTTC
CDR3 protein: CASSTQAGAPYEQYF

CDR3 length: 19
clone size: once
V gene: TRBV5-6
D gene: NA
J gene: TRBJ1-1
CDR3 DNA: TGTGCCAGCAGCTCCCCCGGGGCAGGGGCGATTTCAATGAACACTGAAGCTTTCTTT
CDR3 protein: CASSSPGAGAISMNTEAFF

CDR3 length: 14
clone size: NA
V gene: TRBV15
D gene: NA
J gene: TRBJ1-3
CDR3 DNA: TGTGCCACCAGCCTTGGGGGGACTGGAAACACCATATATTTT
CDR3 protein: CATSLGGTGNTIYF

CDR3 length: 15
clone size: once
V gene: TRBV10-3
D gene: NA
J gene: TRBJ2-3
CDR3 DNA: TGTGCCGTCGGGACGAGTGTTGGGGGCGGAGATACGCAGTATTTT
CDR3 protein: CAVGTSVGGGDTQYF